This T cell receptor (beta chain) emerged from a study of blood T cell repertoires in COVID-19. Across the whole study: The United States, Italy and Spain provided the acute and convalescent COVID-19 samples.

Methods used by the authors: Amplification of reference gene primers was used by the study to estimate nucleated cell counts. This table comes from immunoSEQ multiplex PCR, and its TCRdb copy is limited to in-frame clones, with some not included. Clonal size and the V and J genes are those of that table, whereas D and trimming came from the DNA. The data show 71,000 or so clones, 87% seen once. V trimming: 0 bases; J trimming: 7 bases; junction bases outside the gene matches: 12. Germline CDR1 and CDR2: LGHNA and YSLEER. The CDR3 contains 19 residues. The TCR sequence derives from a man aged 45-60 years with active COVID-19. Sequencing was performed on peripheral blood. The rearrangement links TRBV4-3 to TRBJ2-2, with 12 positions matching TRBD2. CDR3 protein: CASSQEATLAGGPSGELFF. The DNA for the CDR3 is TGCGCCAGCAGCCAAGAGGCCACGCTAGCGGGGGGGCCCAGCGGGGAGCTGTTTTTT.